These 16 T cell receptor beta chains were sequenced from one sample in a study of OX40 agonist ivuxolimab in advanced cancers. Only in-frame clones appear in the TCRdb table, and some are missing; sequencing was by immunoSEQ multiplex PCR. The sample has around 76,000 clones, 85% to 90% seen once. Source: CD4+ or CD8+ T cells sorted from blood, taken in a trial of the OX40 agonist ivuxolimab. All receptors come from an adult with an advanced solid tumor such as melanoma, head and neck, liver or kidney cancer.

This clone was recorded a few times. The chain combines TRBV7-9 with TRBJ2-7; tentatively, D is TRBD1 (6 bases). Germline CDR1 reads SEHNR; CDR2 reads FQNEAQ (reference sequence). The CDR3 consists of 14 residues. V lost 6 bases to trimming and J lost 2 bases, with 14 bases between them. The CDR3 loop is CASSWGDRTYEQYF. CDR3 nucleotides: TGTGCCAGCAGTTGGGGAGACAGGACCTACGAGCAGTACTTC.

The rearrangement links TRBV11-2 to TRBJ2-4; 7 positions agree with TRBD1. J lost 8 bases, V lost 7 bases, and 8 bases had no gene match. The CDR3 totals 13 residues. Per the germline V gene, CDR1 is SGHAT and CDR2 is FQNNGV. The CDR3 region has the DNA TGTGCCAGCAAACAGGGGAGTGGAGACATTCAGTACTTC. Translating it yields CASKQGSGDIQYF.

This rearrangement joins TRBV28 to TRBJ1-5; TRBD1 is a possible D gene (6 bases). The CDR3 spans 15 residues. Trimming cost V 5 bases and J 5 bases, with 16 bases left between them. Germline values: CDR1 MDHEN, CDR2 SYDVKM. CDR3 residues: CASSTYREGDQPQHF. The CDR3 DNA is TGTGCCAGCAGTACGTACAGGGAAGGGGATCAGCCCCAGCATTTT.

The CDR3 loop reads CASSPGDRVNTEAFF. Here the CDR3 DNA reads TGTGCCAGCAGCCCAGGGGACAGGGTGAACACTGAAGCTTTCTTT. The chain uses TRBV7-9 and TRBJ1-1; 9 positions match TRBD1. The CDR3 covers 15 residues. The V segment lost 5 bases and the J segment 0 bases; nucleotides outside the gene matches: 4. Germline CDR1 and CDR2: SEHNR and FQNEAQ (reference sequence).

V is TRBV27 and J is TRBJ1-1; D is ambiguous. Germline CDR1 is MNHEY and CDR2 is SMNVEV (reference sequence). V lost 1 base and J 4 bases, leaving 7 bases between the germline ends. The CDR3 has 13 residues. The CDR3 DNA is TGTGCCAGCAGTTTATTTCCCAGCACTGAAGCTTTCTTT. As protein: CASSLFPSTEAFF.

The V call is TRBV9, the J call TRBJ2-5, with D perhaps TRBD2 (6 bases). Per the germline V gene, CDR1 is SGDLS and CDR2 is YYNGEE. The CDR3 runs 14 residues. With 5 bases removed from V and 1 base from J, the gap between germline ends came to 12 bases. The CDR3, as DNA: TGTGCCAGCAGTCCGGGACTCACCCAAGAGACCCAGTACTTC. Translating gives CASSPGLTQETQYF.

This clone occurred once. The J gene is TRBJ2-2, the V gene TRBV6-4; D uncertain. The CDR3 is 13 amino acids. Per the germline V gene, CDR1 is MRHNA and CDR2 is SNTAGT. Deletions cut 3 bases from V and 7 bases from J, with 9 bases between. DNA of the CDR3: TGTGCCAGCAGTGATCTTGCGCACGGGGAGCTGTTTTTT. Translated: CASSDLAHGELFF.

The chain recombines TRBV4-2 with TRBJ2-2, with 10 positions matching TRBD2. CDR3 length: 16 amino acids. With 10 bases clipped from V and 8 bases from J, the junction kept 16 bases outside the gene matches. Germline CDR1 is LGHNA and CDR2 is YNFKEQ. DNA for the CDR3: TGTGCCACCGATACCGGGACTAGCGTATCCCAGGGGGAGCTGTTTTTT. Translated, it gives CATDTGTSVSQGELFF.

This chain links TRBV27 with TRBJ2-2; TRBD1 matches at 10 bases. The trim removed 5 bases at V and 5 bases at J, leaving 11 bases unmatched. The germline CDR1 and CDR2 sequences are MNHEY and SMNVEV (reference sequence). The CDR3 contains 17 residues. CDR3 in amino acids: CASSPLGTGVLTGELFF. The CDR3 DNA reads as TGTGCCAGCAGTCCACTCGGGACAGGGGTATTAACCGGGGAGCTGTTTTTT.

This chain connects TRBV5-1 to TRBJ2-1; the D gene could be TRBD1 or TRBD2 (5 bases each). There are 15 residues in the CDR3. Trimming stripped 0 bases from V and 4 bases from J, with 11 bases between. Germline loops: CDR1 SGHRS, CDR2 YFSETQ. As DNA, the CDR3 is TGCGCCAGCAGCTTGGGAGGGGTATCGTACAATGAGCAGTTCTTC. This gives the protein CASSLGGVSYNEQFF.

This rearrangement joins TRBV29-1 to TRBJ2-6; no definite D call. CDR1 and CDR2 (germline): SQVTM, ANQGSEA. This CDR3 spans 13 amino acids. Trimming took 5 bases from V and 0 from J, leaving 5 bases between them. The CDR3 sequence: CSVLGSGANVLTF. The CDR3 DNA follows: TGCAGCGTTCTAGGCTCTGGGGCCAACGTCCTGACTTTC.

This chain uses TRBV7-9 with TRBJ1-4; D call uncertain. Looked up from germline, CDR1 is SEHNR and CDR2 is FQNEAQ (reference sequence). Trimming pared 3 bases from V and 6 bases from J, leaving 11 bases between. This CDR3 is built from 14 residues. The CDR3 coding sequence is TGTGCCAGCAGCTTGAGCGGGCCCTATGAAAAACTGTTTTTT. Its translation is CASSLSGPYEKLFF.

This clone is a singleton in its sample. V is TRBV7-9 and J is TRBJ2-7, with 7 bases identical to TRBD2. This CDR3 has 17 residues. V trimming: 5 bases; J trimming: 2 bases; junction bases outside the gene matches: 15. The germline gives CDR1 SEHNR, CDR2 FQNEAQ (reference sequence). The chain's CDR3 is CASSPIKDRGETYEQYF. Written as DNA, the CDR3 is TGTGCCAGCAGCCCAATAAAGGACCGGGGGGAAACCTACGAGCAGTACTTC.

This CDR3 is CSVEGASGTPGAYEQYF. The CDR3, as DNA: TGCAGCGTTGAAGGTGCTTCCGGGACTCCGGGAGCCTACGAGCAGTACTTC. The chain joins TRBV29-1 to TRBJ2-7; maybe TRBD2 (6 bases). The length of the CDR3 is 17 residues. Germline CDR1 reads SQVTM; CDR2 reads ANQGSEA. Trimming left V 1 base short and J 2 bases short, with 21 bases between.

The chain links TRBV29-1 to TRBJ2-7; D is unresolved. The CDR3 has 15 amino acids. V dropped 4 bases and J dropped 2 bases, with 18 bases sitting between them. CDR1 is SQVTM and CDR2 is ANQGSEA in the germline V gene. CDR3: CSVAVGNPRPYEQYF. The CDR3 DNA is TGCAGCGTTGCGGTGGGGAATCCGCGTCCCTACGAGCAGTACTTC.

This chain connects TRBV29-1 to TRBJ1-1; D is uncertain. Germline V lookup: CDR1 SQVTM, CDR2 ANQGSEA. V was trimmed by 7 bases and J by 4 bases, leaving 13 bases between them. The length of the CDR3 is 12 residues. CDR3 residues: CSDVGYGTEAFF. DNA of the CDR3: TGCAGCGACGTCGGGTACGGCACTGAAGCTTTCTTT.